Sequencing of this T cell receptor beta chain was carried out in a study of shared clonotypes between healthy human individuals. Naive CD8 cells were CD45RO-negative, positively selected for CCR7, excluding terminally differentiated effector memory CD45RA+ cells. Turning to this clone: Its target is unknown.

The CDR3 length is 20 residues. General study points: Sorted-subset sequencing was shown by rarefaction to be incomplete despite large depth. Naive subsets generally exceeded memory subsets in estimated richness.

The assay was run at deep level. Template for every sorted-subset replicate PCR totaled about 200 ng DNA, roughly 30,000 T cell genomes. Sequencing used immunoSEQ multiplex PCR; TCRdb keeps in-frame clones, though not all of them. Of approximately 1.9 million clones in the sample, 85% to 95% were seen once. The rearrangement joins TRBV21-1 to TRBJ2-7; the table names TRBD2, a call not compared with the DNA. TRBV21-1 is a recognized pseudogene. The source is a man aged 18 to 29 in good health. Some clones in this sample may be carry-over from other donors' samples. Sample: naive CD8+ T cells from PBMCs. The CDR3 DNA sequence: TGTGCCAGCAGCAAAAATTCTTCTGGACTAGCGGGAATACAATGTTACGAGCAGTACTTC. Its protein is CASSKNSSGLAGIQCYEQYF.